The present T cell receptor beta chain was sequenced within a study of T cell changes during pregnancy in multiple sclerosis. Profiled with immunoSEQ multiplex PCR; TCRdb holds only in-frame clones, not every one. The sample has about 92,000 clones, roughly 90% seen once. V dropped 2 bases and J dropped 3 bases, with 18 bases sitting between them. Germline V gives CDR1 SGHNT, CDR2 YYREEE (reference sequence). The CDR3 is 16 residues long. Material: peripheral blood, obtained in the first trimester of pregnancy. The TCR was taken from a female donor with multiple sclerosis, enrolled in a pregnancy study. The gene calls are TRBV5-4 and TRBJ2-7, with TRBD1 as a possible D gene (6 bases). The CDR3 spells CASSLSSLGASYEQYF. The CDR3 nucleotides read TGTGCCAGCAGCTTAAGTTCTTTGGGGGCGAGCTACGAGCAGTACTTC. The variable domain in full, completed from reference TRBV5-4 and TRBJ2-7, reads ETGVTQSPTHLIKTRGQQVTLRCSSQSGHNTVSWYQQALGQGPQFIFQYYREEENGRGNFPPRFSGLQFPNYSSELNVNALELDDSALYLCASSLSSLGASYEQYFGPGTRLTVT.